One and the same sample provided the 32 T cell receptor beta chains below, sequenced in a study of cytomegalovirus exposure and HLA in healthy donors. Primers included in the PCR were 60 Vbeta and 13 Jbeta primers. Measured with immunoSEQ multiplex PCR; TCRdb has only the in-frame clones, and not every one. In the table there are about 190,000 clones, roughly 80% of which are singletons. The sequencing input was PBMCs. The receptors were sampled from a man aged 50 to 59 in good health and CMV-seronegative.

The chain is built from TRBV7-9 and TRBJ1-5; D perhaps matches TRBD1 (6 bases). Germline CDR1 is SEHNR and CDR2 is FQNEAQ (reference sequence). Trimming cost V 3 bases and J 3 bases, with 9 bases left between them. This CDR3 is built from 14 residues. The CDR3 protein is CASSFAGDNQPQHF. In DNA, the CDR3 is TGTGCCAGCAGCTTCGCAGGGGACAATCAGCCCCAGCATTTT.

The gene calls are TRBV27 and TRBJ1-6; 8 bases agree with TRBD1. Germline V gene sequence: CDR1 MNHEY, CDR2 SMNVEV (reference sequence). The CDR3 covers 15 residues. The junction had 6 bases not matched to a gene; V was cut back by 6 bases and J by 5 bases. The CDR3 coding sequence is TGTGCCAGCAGGCCCAGGGGGCGGGATAATTCACCCCTCCACTTT. Translated: CASRPRGRDNSPLHF.

J is TRBJ2-1 and V is TRBV9; D not certain. Trimming removed 2 bases at V and 4 bases at J, with 7 bases between. In germline, CDR1 is SGDLS, CDR2 YYNGEE. The CDR3 runs to 13 residues. CDR3 protein: CASSVGPYNEQFF. CDR3 in DNA: TGTGCCAGCAGCGTTGGCCCTTACAATGAGCAGTTCTTC.

The rearrangement links TRBV7-9 to TRBJ2-5, with TRBD1 as a possible D gene (7 bases). CDR3 length equals 15 residues. Trimming removed 4 bases at V and 4 bases at J, with 16 bases between. The germline gives CDR1 SEHNR, CDR2 FQNEAQ (reference sequence). The CDR3 bases are TGTGCCAGCAGCTCCGGGGGCCGGGACAGAGAGACCCAGTACTTC. Its protein product is CASSSGGRDRETQYF.

The rearrangement uses TRBV6-1 and TRBJ1-1, with D maybe TRBD1 (5 bases). The CDR3 has 13 amino acids. The V gene lost 6 bases and the J gene lost 6 bases, with 14 bases spanning the gap. Looked up from germline, CDR1 is MNHNS and CDR2 is SASEGT. CDR3 DNA: TGTGCCAGCAGAGAGACAGTTTACGCTGAAGCTTTCTTT. Amino acid sequence: CASRETVYAEAFF.

The chain is built from TRBV4-1 and TRBJ2-1, with 8 bases aligning to TRBD1. The CDR3 is 18 residues long. Trimming at V came to 4 bases and at J to 0 bases, leaving 11 bases not matched to a gene. Per germline, CDR1 MGHRA and CDR2 YSYEKL. The DNA of the CDR3 is TGCGCCAGCAGCCCGCTACTATCCGGGACAGGCTCCTACAATGAGCAGTTCTTC. This encodes CASSPLLSGTGSYNEQFF.

The chain uses TRBV19 and TRBJ1-2, with D perhaps matching TRBD1 (6 bases). Trimming took 7 bases from V and 4 from J, leaving 19 bases between them. The CDR3 has 15 amino acids. Germline V gives CDR1 LNHDA, CDR2 SQIVND (reference sequence). The CDR3 DNA follows: TGTGCCAGTACCCGTGGGGGGGCCCTAGGCTATGGCTACACCTTC. Translating gives CASTRGGALGYGYTF.

About this clone: Germline is not matched at one junction end, which may reflect a read error. The rearrangement uses TRBV23-1 and TRBJ2-7, with a tentative D call TRBD2 (5 bases). TRBV23-1 is flagged as an ORF with uncertain function. The CDR3 sequence is 15 residues long. Here the CDR3 DNA reads TGCGCCAGCATGCCGGGCCTCCCGGGATCCTCCGAGCAGTACTTC. It encodes CASMPGLPGSSEQYF.

V usage is TRBV9 and J usage is TRBJ2-1; 7 nucleotides match TRBD1. The CDR3 is 14 residues long. The V segment lost 3 bases and the J segment 5 bases; nucleotides outside the gene matches: 5. The germline CDR1 and CDR2 sequences are SGDLS and YYNGEE. CDR3 in amino acids: CASSGRDRDNEQFF. DNA for the CDR3: TGTGCCAGCAGCGGCCGGGACAGAGACAATGAGCAGTTCTTC.

The CDR3 bases are TGTGCCAGCGGGACAGGGGTCACTGAAGCTTTCTTT. As protein: CASGTGVTEAFF. This chain uses TRBV27 with TRBJ1-1, with 10 positions matching TRBD1. V lost 8 bases and J lost 4; bases outside the gene matches: 1. This CDR3 spans 12 amino acids. The germline V gene encodes CDR1 MNHEY and CDR2 SMNVEV (reference sequence).

V and J are TRBV5-1 and TRBJ1-4; the D gene is possibly TRBD1 (5 bases). There are 17 residues in the CDR3. Per the germline V gene, CDR1 is SGHRS and CDR2 is YFSETQ. Trimming shortened V by 4 bases and J by 6 bases, and 22 bases separated the two germline ends. The CDR3 region has the DNA TGCGCCAGCAGCCCCCGGCGGGGCTCGGTAGAGTATGAAAAACTGTTTTTT. Amino acid sequence: CASSPRRGSVEYEKLFF.

The chain uses TRBV29-1 and TRBJ1-1, with TRBD1 matching 7 bases. Germline assignment: CDR1 SQVTM and CDR2 ANQGSEA. J gave up 9 bases and V 0 bases, and 1 base lay outside the gene matches. The CDR3 totals 11 residues. CDR3 in DNA: TGCAGCGTTGAAGACAGGGGGAAAGCTTTCTTT. Translation gives CSVEDRGKAFF.

The genes are TRBV7-9 and TRBJ2-3; a possible D gene is TRBD1 (5 bases). In germline, CDR1 is SEHNR, CDR2 FQNEAQ (reference sequence). Deletions cut 5 bases from V and 6 bases from J, with 24 bases between. The CDR3 has 17 residues. DNA for the CDR3: TGTGCCAGCAGCCCACGTTCGTGGGGCCAGCAACCTGATACGCAGTATTTT. Translated, it gives CASSPRSWGQQPDTQYF. The full variable domain, completed using reference TRBV7-9 and TRBJ2-3, is DTGVSQNPRHKITKRGQNVTFRCDPISEHNRLYWYRQTLGQGPEFLTYFQNEAQLEKSRLLSDRFSAERPKGSFSTLEIQRTEQGDSAMYLCASSPRSWGQQPDTQYFGPGTRLTVL.

The chain combines TRBV27 with TRBJ1-5; tentative D call: TRBD1 (5 bases). The CDR3 is 14 amino acids. Germline CDR1 reads MNHEY; CDR2 reads SMNVEV (reference sequence). V was pared by 2 bases and J by 3 bases, with 8 bases between. In DNA, the CDR3 is TGTGCCAGCAGTTTACAGGGATTCAATCAGCCCCAGCATTTT. This codes for CASSLQGFNQPQHF.

J is TRBJ1-5 and V is TRBV2, with 10 bases identical to TRBD1. This CDR3 is built from 15 residues. Per germline, CDR1 SNHLY and CDR2 FYNNEI. V lost 6 bases, J lost 4 bases, and 6 bases stayed unmatched. The CDR3 spells CASSRQGAPNQPQHF. For the CDR3, the DNA is TGTGCCAGCAGCCGACAGGGGGCTCCTAATCAGCCCCAGCATTTT.

The J gene is TRBJ2-7, the V gene TRBV4-3; 8 bases line up with TRBD1. This CDR3 is built from 14 residues. V trimming: 3 bases; J trimming: 5 bases; junction bases outside the gene matches: 6. Germline values: CDR1 LGHNA, CDR2 YSLEER. CDR3 bases: TGCGCCAGCAGCCAGTCTATGACAGGGGACGAGCAGTACTTC. Amino acid sequence: CASSQSMTGDEQYF.

The chain employs TRBV7-2 and TRBJ1-1; 11 bases agree with TRBD1. Germline V lookup: CDR1 SGHTA, CDR2 FQGNSA. V lost 3 bases to trimming and J lost 1 base; unmatched junction nucleotides: 7. The CDR3 runs to 17 residues. The CDR3 nucleotides are TGTGCCAGCAGCTTCCCGACCGGGACAGGGGGGAACACTGAAGCTTTCTTT. Its translation is CASSFPTGTGGNTEAFF. The complete variable domain, with remaining parts taken from reference TRBV7-2 and TRBJ1-1, reads GAGVSQSPSNKVTEKGKDVELRCDPISGHTALYWYRQSLGQGLEFLIYFQGNSAPDKSGLPSDRFSAERTGGSVSTLTIQRTQQEDSAVYLCASSFPTGTGGNTEAFFGQGTRLTVV.

CDR3 coding DNA: TGTGCCAGCAGCCCGCGGACTAGCGTGCGGTTCACAGATACGCAGTATTTT. It encodes CASSPRTSVRFTDTQYF. The chain uses TRBV9 and TRBJ2-3, with 9 bases matching TRBD2. V trimming: 4 bases; J trimming: 2 bases; junction bases outside the gene matches: 11. Germline loops: CDR1 SGDLS, CDR2 YYNGEE. CDR3 size: 17 residues.

This sequence joins TRBV4-3 and TRBJ2-1; TRBD2 matches 8 bases. Unmatched junction bases numbered 5, after V lost 5 bases and J lost 5 bases. The CDR3 consists of 14 residues. Germline CDR1 reads LGHNA; CDR2 reads YSLEER. The CDR3 DNA reads as TGCGCCAGCAGCGACCTCGGGGGGGACAATGAGCAGTTCTTC. As protein: CASSDLGGDNEQFF.

This chain uses TRBV5-1 with TRBJ2-5, with a possible D match to TRBD2 (6 bases). The J call may be incorrect, as the DNA end agrees better with TRBJ2-7. The CDR3 consists of 14 residues. Germline V gene sequence: CDR1 SGHRS, CDR2 YFSETQ. The CDR3 is CASSLGTTIYEQYF. The CDR3 DNA sequence: TGCGCCAGCAGCTTGGGGACTACCATATACGAGCAGTACTTC.

The CDR3 is CASSPQSTGTHGYTF. CDR3 bases: TGTGCCAGCAGCCCACAATCCACAGGAACCCATGGCTACACCTTC. The rearrangement uses TRBV7-2 and TRBJ1-2, with D perhaps matching TRBD1 (5 bases). Looked up from germline, CDR1 is SGHTA and CDR2 is FQGNSA. V shed 5 bases and J shed 6 bases, with 19 bases lying between them. The CDR3 consists of 15 residues.

J is TRBJ2-5 and V is TRBV12-5; TRBD2 matches 8 bases. CDR1 LGHNT and CDR2 FRNRAP come from the germline V gene. V shed 0 bases, J shed 2 bases, and the junction held 8 bases outside the gene matches. CDR3 length: 17 residues. In nucleotides, the CDR3 is TGTGCTAGTGGTTTGGTACTGTGGCGGGGGGAACAAGAGACCCAGTACTTC. Translating gives CASGLVLWRGEQETQYF.

On this clone itself: Additional DNA sequences in this sample encode the identical CDR3. This chain joins TRBV6-5 and TRBJ2-7; 8 bases agree with TRBD2. The CDR3 is 15 residues long. J lost 2 bases, V lost 3 bases, and 6 bases had no gene match. Germline values: CDR1 MNHEY, CDR2 SVGAGI. CDR3 bases: TGTGCCAGCAGTTATTCCGGGACTAGAGCCTACGAGCAGTACTTC. The encoded protein is CASSYSGTRAYEQYF.

V is TRBV2 and J is TRBJ2-5; 7 bases line up with TRBD2. V trimming: 3 bases; J trimming: 0 bases; junction bases outside the gene matches: 13. Per germline, CDR1 SNHLY and CDR2 FYNNEI. The CDR3 runs to 18 residues. This CDR3 reads CASSDGAGVGPNQETQYF. DNA of the CDR3: TGTGCCAGCAGTGACGGGGCGGGGGTAGGACCAAACCAAGAGACCCAGTACTTC. The full variable domain, completed using reference TRBV2 and TRBJ2-5, is EPEVTQTPSHQVTQMGQEVILRCVPISNHLYFYWYRQILGQKVEFLVSFYNNEISEKSEIFDDQFSVERPDGSNFTLKIRSTKLEDSAMYFCASSDGAGVGPNQETQYFGPGTRLLVL.

V gene TRBV11-2 combines with J gene TRBJ2-5; D is undetermined. This CDR3 has 10 residues. Germline V gene lookup returns CDR1 SGHAT and CDR2 FQNNGV. V dropped 6 bases and J dropped 3 bases, with 2 bases sitting between them. The CDR3 DNA sequence: TGTGCCAGCAGTAAAGAGACCCAGTACTTC. Translating it yields CASSKETQYF.

The chain combines TRBV19 with TRBJ1-5; TRBD1 aligns across 10 bases. This CDR3 comprises 16 residues. Germline CDR1 reads LNHDA; CDR2 reads SQIVND (reference sequence). The junction had 3 bases not matched to a gene; V was cut back by 3 bases and J by 1 base. CDR3 DNA sequence: TGTGCCAGTAGTATGGGACAGGGGAGGAGCAATCAGCCCCAGCATTTT. Protein: CASSMGQGRSNQPQHF. Full variable domain (missing parts from reference TRBV19 and TRBJ1-5): DGGITQSPKYLFRKEGQNVTLSCEQNLNHDAMYWYRQDPGQGLRLIYYSQIVNDFQKGDIAEGYSVSREKKESFPLTVTSAQKNPTAFYLCASSMGQGRSNQPQHFGDGTRLSIL.

This chain joins TRBV7-9 and TRBJ1-4, with 10 bases identical to TRBD1. The V gene end was trimmed by 5 bases and the J gene end by 9 bases; junction bases not matched to a gene: 9. CDR1 and CDR2 (germline): SEHNR, FQNEAQ (reference sequence). The CDR3 has 15 residues. The CDR3 region is CASSRRGTGDQKLFF. DNA for the CDR3: TGTGCCAGCAGCCGCCGCGGGACAGGGGACCAAAAACTGTTTTTT.

The chain couples TRBV5-1 to TRBJ2-1; TRBD2 matches 14 bases. The CDR3 contains 15 residues. Germline V gives CDR1 SGHRS, CDR2 YFSETQ. V trimming: 4 bases; J trimming: 9 bases; junction bases outside the gene matches: 6. The CDR3 protein is CASSQTSGGAGEQFF. The CDR3 DNA sequence: TGCGCCAGCAGCCAGACTAGCGGGGGGGCCGGTGAGCAGTTCTTC.

This chain uses TRBV11-2 with TRBJ1-1; D unclear. Germline values: CDR1 SGHAT, CDR2 FQNNGV. The CDR3 is 11 residues long. V lost 4 bases and J 8 bases, leaving 8 bases between the germline ends. The CDR3 DNA reads as TGTGCCAGCAGCTCCCTATTGGAAGCTTTCTTT. Its protein product is CASSSLLEAFF.

To note about this clone: A read error may produce the germline difference seen at one junction end. The V call is TRBV7-9, the J call TRBJ1-2, with D perhaps TRBD1 (6 bases). The CDR3 runs to 11 residues. The germline gives CDR1 SEHNR, CDR2 FQNEAQ (reference sequence). Written as DNA, the CDR3 is TGTTCCAGCAGCAACAGGGCTGGCTACACCTTC. Translation gives CSSSNRAGYTF.

The CDR3 nucleotides are TGTGCCAGCAGGGGACAGGGGAGGGTCTATGGCTACACCTTC. Its translation is CASRGQGRVYGYTF. This chain uses TRBV6-5 with TRBJ1-2, with 10 bases that match TRBD1. The CDR3 totals 14 residues. CDR1 and CDR2 from the germline V gene are MNHEY and SVGAGI. Trimming cost V 6 bases and J 4 bases; bases outside gene matches: 5.

V gene TRBV7-9 combines with J gene TRBJ1-1, with 7 nucleotides matching TRBD1. J was trimmed by 7 bases and V by 4 bases; bases with no gene match: 3. The CDR3 extends over 12 amino acids. Germline CDR1 and CDR2: SEHNR and FQNEAQ (reference sequence). The CDR3 here is CASSSTGSEAFF. CDR3 coding DNA: TGTGCCAGCAGCTCGACAGGGAGTGAAGCTTTCTTT.